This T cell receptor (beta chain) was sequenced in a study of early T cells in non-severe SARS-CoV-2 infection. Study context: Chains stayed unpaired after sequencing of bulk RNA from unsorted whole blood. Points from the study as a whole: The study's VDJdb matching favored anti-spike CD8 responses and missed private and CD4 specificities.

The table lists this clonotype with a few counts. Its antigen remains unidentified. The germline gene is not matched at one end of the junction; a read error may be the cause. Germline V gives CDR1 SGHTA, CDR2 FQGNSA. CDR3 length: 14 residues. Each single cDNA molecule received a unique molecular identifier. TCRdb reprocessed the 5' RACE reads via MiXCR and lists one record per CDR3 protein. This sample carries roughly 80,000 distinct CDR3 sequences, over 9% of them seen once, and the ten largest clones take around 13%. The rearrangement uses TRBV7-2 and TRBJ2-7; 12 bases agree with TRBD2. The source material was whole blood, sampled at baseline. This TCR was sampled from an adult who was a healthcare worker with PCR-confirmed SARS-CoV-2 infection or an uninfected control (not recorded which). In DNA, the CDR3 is TGTGCCAGCAGCCTAGCGGGGGGGGCCTACGAGCAGTACTTC. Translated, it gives CASSLAGGAYEQYF.